Following are 5 T cell receptor beta chains from one sample sequenced in a study of blood T cell repertoires in COVID-19. Produced via immunoSEQ multiplex PCR; TCRdb's table is partial and in-frame only. This sample has about 290,000 clones, with roughly 91% found just once. Sequenced: peripheral blood. These receptors came from a middle-aged man with acute or convalescent COVID-19.

This chain links TRBV12-5 with TRBJ2-7; possibly TRBD1 for D (6 bases). The CDR3 spans 13 residues. V gave up 6 bases and J gave up 0 bases, with 9 bases separating them. Germline V gene sequence: CDR1 LGHNT, CDR2 FRNRAP. The CDR3 protein is CASGDSFSYEQYF. CDR3 sequence (DNA): TGTGCTAGTGGGGACAGCTTCTCCTACGAGCAGTACTTC.

The chain recombines TRBV24-1 with TRBJ2-1, with 10 bases identical to TRBD2. The CDR3 loop spans 18 amino acids. Unmatched junction bases numbered 8, after V lost 4 bases and J lost 0 bases. Per germline, CDR1 KGHDR and CDR2 SFDVKD. The CDR3 DNA sequence: TGTGCCACCAGTGACCCTGGGCTAGCGGGGGTCTCCTACAATGAGCAGTTCTTC. This sequence encodes CATSDPGLAGVSYNEQFF.

The chain employs TRBV19 and TRBJ2-4; maybe TRBD1 (5 bases). With 4 bases removed from V and 6 bases from J, the gap between germline ends came to 22 bases. Germline V gene sequence: CDR1 LNHDA, CDR2 SQIVND (reference sequence). CDR3 size: 17 residues. The CDR3 protein is CASSTGQGFPAVNIQYF. CDR3 DNA: TGTGCCAGTAGTACAGGGCAAGGTTTCCCCGCAGTAAACATTCAGTACTTC.

This chain joins TRBV10-3 and TRBJ1-1; 10 bases fit TRBD1. In germline, CDR1 is ENHRY, CDR2 SYGVKD. Trimming at V came to 6 bases and at J to 5 bases, leaving 3 bases not matched to a gene. The CDR3 covers 13 residues. CDR3 sequence (DNA): TGTGCCATCAGACCGGGACAGGGGACTGAAGCTTTCTTT. This translates into CAIRPGQGTEAFF.

The chain recombines TRBV4-1 with TRBJ1-1, with D possibly matching TRBD1 (6 bases). This CDR3 has 14 amino acids. Germline CDR1 and CDR2: MGHRA and YSYEKL. V lost 1 base and J lost 6, with 12 bases in between. CDR3 sequence: CASSQARGNPEAFF. As DNA, the CDR3 is TGCGCCAGCAGCCAAGCCAGGGGTAACCCTGAAGCTTTCTTT.